Below, 13 T cell receptor beta chains from the same sample are listed, as sequenced in a study of early T cells in non-severe SARS-CoV-2 infection. TCRdb re-called the 5' RACE reads with MiXCR, one entry per CDR3 protein. The repertoire holds 20,000 to 25,000 distinct CDR3 sequences, with 4.7% as singletons. The source material was whole blood. Every receptor here comes from an adult who was a healthcare worker with PCR-confirmed SARS-CoV-2 infection or an uninfected control (not recorded which).

This clonotype ranks as medium-sized (0.01 to 0.1%). The chain couples TRBV11-2 to TRBJ2-7; weak D call: TRBD1 (5 bases). This CDR3 comprises 13 residues. The V gene lost 3 bases and the J gene lost 7 bases, with 13 bases spanning the gap. CDR1 SGHAT and CDR2 FQNNGV come from the germline V gene. The CDR3 region has the DNA TGTGCCAGCAGCTTTCCAGGGCCTAAGGAGCAGTACTTC. It codes for CASSFPGPKEQYF.

This clonotype has a count of ten or more. Relative to the germline gene, one junction end is altered; a read error may explain this. This chain connects TRBV7-2 to TRBJ1-5; D is unresolved. This CDR3 is built from 16 residues. Germline CDR1 reads SGHTA; CDR2 reads FQGNSA. The DNA of the CDR3 is TGTGCCAGCAGCCTAGCGGCGGGCGTGGGCGATCAGCCCCAGCATTTT. This sequence encodes CASSLAAGVGDQPQHF.

In its sample, this clonotype was seen a few times. V is TRBV7-9 and J is TRBJ2-7, with D perhaps matching TRBD1 (5 bases). This CDR3 is built from 13 residues. Germline V gene lookup returns CDR1 SEHNR and CDR2 FQNEAQ (reference sequence). Deletions cut 2 bases from V and 3 bases from J, with 8 bases between. CDR3 in DNA: TGTGCCAGCAGCTTAACAGGCTACTACGAGCAGTACTTC. This translates into CASSLTGYYEQYF.

This clonotype was detected many times. The chain joins TRBV12-3 or TRBV12-4 to TRBJ2-1; 13 bases match TRBD2. V trimming: 7 bases; J trimming: 7 bases; junction bases outside the gene matches: 10. The CDR3 covers 16 residues. CDR3: CASKTSGGTLLNEQFF. The CDR3 DNA is TGTGCCAGCAAGACTAGCGGGGGGACCCTTTTGAATGAGCAGTTCTTC.

This clonotype was recorded many times. J is TRBJ2-1 and V is TRBV20-1; TRBD2 agrees at 14 bases. J lost 1 base, V lost 6 bases, and 11 bases had no gene match. Germline V gene lookup returns CDR1 DFQATT and CDR2 SNEGSKA (reference sequence). This CDR3 is built from 18 residues. CDR3 in amino acids: CSATKTSGGALSYNEQFF. The DNA for the CDR3 is TGCAGTGCCACCAAGACTAGCGGGGGGGCTTTATCCTACAATGAGCAGTTCTTC.

Comment on this clonotype: Mismatch with germline at one junction end may stem from a read error. The rearrangement joins TRBV7-7 to TRBJ2-3, with TRBD2 as a possible D gene (6 bases). Germline CDR1 and CDR2: SSHAT and FNYEAQ (reference sequence). The CDR3 is 14 amino acids. The CDR3 loop reads CASSLELAPDTQYF. CDR3 coding DNA: TGTGCTAGCAGCTTAGAACTAGCCCCAGATACGCAGTATTTT.

A remark on this clonotype: It may be a read error: a sequence one base away is much more abundant. The chain recombines TRBV19 with TRBJ2-7, with D perhaps assigned TRBD1 or TRBD2 (6 bases each). The CDR3 has 14 residues. The germline CDR1 and CDR2 sequences are LNHDA and SQIVND (reference sequence). V lost 5 bases and J lost 4, with 15 bases in between. CDR3 nucleotide sequence: TGTGCCAGTAGTCCAACCCGGGGGCAGTACGAGCAGTACTTC. It encodes CASSPTRGQYEQYF.

This clonotype has at least ten counts. This chain uses TRBV11-3 with TRBJ2-1, with D maybe TRBD2 (6 bases). The V gene lost 0 bases and the J gene lost 10 bases, with 10 bases spanning the gap. The CDR3 loop spans 13 amino acids. From germline, CDR1 is SGHNT and CDR2 YENEEA. The CDR3 protein is CASSLEGLAEQFF. Here the CDR3 DNA reads TGTGCCAGCAGCTTAGAGGGGCTAGCGGAGCAGTTCTTC.

This clonotype came up many times. The gene calls are TRBV7-6 and TRBJ2-6; a possible D gene is TRBD1 (5 bases). Trimming left V 5 bases short and J 7 bases short, with 12 bases between. This CDR3 is 14 amino acids long. In germline, CDR1 is SGHVS, CDR2 FNYEAQ. The CDR3 region has the DNA TGTGCCAGCAGCCAGCCCCAGGGAGCCAACGTCCTGACTTTC. Protein sequence: CASSQPQGANVLTF. The full variable domain, rest sourced from reference TRBV7-6 and TRBJ2-6, is GAGVSQSPRYKVTKRGQDVALRCDPISGHVSLYWYRQALGQGPEFLTYFNYEAQQDKSGLPNDRFSAERPEGSISTLTIQRTEQRDSAMYRCASSQPQGANVLTFGAGSRLTVL.

This clonotype has at least ten counts. The chain links TRBV5-6 to TRBJ1-6; D ambiguous. V was cut by 0 bases and J by 9 bases, with 10 bases left in between. The length of the CDR3 is 14 residues. The V gene's germline CDR1 is SGHDT and CDR2 YYEEEE. The CDR3 DNA follows: TGTGCCAGCAGCTTGGCCGGTGATCGTTCACCCCTCCACTTT. Translation: CASSLAGDRSPLHF.

This clonotype showed up just a few times. V and J are TRBV24-1 and TRBJ2-3; no reliable D call. CDR1 KGHDR and CDR2 SFDVKD come from the germline V gene. This CDR3 comprises 16 residues. Trimming cost V 4 bases and J 1 base, with 14 bases left between them. CDR3 DNA: TGTGCCACCAGTGACCCGGCCCTTGCAGGCACAGATACGCAGTATTTT. Translation gives CATSDPALAGTDTQYF.

The V and J genes are TRBV27 and TRBJ1-2, with D uncertain. V was cut by 3 bases and J by 6 bases, with 8 bases left in between. Germline V gives CDR1 MNHEY, CDR2 SMNVEV (reference sequence). CDR3 size: 12 residues. Written as DNA, the CDR3 is TGTGCCAGCAGTTTCCCGGGTCATGGCTACACCTTC. This encodes CASSFPGHGYTF.

V usage is TRBV20-1 and J usage is TRBJ1-6, with D perhaps matching TRBD1 (6 bases). V was shortened by 2 bases and J by 10 bases, with 15 bases between the two germline ends. In germline, CDR1 is DFQATT, CDR2 SNEGSKA (reference sequence). This CDR3 contains 14 residues. The CDR3 DNA sequence: TGCAGTGCTAGACCCAAAACTACAGGGTCACCCCTCCACTTT. Protein sequence: CSARPKTTGSPLHF.